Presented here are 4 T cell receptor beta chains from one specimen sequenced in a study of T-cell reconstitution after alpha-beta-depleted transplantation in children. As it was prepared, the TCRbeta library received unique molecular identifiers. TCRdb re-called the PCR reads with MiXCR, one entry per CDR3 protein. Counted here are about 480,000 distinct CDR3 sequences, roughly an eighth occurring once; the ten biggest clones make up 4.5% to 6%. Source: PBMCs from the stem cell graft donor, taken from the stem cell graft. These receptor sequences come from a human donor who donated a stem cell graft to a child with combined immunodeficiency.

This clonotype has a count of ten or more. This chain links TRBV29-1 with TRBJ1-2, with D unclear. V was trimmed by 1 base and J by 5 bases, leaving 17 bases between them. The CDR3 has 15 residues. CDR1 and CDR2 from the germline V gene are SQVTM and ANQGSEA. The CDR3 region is CSVEVEIGNRYGYTF. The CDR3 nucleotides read TGCAGCGTTGAAGTAGAAATAGGGAATAGGTATGGCTACACCTTC.

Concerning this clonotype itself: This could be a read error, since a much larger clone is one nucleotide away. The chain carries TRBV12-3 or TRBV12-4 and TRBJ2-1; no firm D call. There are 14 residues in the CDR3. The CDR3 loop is CTSSRTGSYNEQFF. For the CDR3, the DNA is TGTACCAGCAGTCGGACGGGCTCCTACAATGAGCAGTTCTTC.

The CDR3: CASSLELERLTDTQYF. CDR3 DNA: TGTGCCAGCAGCTTGGAGCTAGAGCGACTCACAGATACGCAGTATTTT. The chain couples TRBV5-6 to TRBJ2-3; D is ambiguous. The CDR3 spans 16 residues. V dropped 0 bases and J dropped 2 bases, with 13 bases sitting between them. Germline V CDR1 and CDR2: SGHDT, YYEEEE.

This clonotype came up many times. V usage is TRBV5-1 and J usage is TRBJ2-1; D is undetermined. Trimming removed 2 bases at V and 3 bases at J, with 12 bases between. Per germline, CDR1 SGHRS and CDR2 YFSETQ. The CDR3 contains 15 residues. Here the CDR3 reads CASSFTYLSYNEQFF. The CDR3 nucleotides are TGCGCCAGCAGCTTTACCTACCTAAGCTACAATGAGCAGTTCTTC.